This TCR beta chain was found in a study of T cell clones after liver transplantation. Overall study context: Samples came from ITN030ST, which attempted immunosuppression withdrawal within 2 years of liver transplantation. Until 12-24 months post-transplant, subjects got standard immunosuppression and no induction. Apart from a few HCV-positive recipients, transplants were for non-autoimmune, non-viral reasons.

The CDR3 consists of 14 residues. CDR1 SGHNT and CDR2 YYREEE come from the germline V gene (reference sequence). Deletions cut 4 bases from V and 8 bases from J, with 18 bases between. Assay used: immunoSEQ multiplex PCR; TCRdb lists only in-frame clones, some missing. The sample has approximately 50,000 clones, roughly 70% seen once. The material sequenced was CD4+ T cells from blood, taken around 52 months after liver transplant. V is TRBV5-4 and J is TRBJ1-2; D is undetermined. This TCR came from a human patient who received a liver transplant. The graft donor may be the source of some T cells. The CDR3 is CASSVGGEVRGYTF. Written as DNA, the CDR3 is TGTGCCAGCAGCGTAGGTGGGGAGGTACGCGGCTACACCTTC.